The sample holds a few counts of the clone carrying this T cell receptor (beta chain). Its antigen is unknown. This sample was taken from a study of cytomegalovirus exposure and HLA in healthy donors. Study-level points and caveats: Researchers reported that a few CMV-associated chains were confirmed in vitro as CMV antigen-specific. One variant, a missense change in DCLRE1C, was linked in a later analysis to TCR beta V- and J-gene trimming. A later analysis showed HLA-associated TCR beta chains outstripping equally common others in clonal expansion.

The PCR contained 60 Vbeta and 13 Jbeta primers. Profiled with immunoSEQ multiplex PCR; TCRdb holds only in-frame clones, not every one. The data show under 200,000 clones, 65% to 70% seen once. Sequencing was carried out using PBMCs. The TCR originated in a woman aged 18-29 years in good health and CMV-seropositive.

The CDR3 DNA follows: TGTGCCAGCAGCTGGGAGGGAGGCAGGATCAATGAGCAGTTCTTC. Protein: CASSWEGGRINEQFF. V gene TRBV7-2 combines with J gene TRBJ2-1, with 7 positions matching TRBD2. The CDR3 runs 15 residues. J was trimmed by 6 bases and V by 4 bases; bases with no gene match: 9. Germline loops: CDR1 SGHTA, CDR2 FQGNSA. Combining the CDR3 with reference TRBV7-2 and TRBJ2-1 gives the whole variable domain GAGVSQSPSNKVTEKGKDVELRCDPISGHTALYWYRQSLGQGLEFLIYFQGNSAPDKSGLPSDRFSAERTGGSVSTLTIQRTQQEDSAVYLCASSWEGGRINEQFFGPGTRLTVL.